This is a list of T cell receptor beta chains from one sample in a study of cytotoxic CD8 clonotypes in ibrutinib-treated CLL. The protocol was immunoSEQ multiplex PCR, while the TCRdb copy is restricted to in-frame clones and leaves out a portion. The data show fewer than 400,000 clones, roughly two thirds seen once. Sequences were derived from PBMCs, sampled after 36 months of ibrutinib treatment. These receptors all come from a human donor with chronic lymphocytic leukemia. Both conserved end residues are part of each CDR3. The order of the fields is CDR3 length, J gene, clone size, D gene, V gene, CDR3 DNA, CDR3 protein. The D gene is left open where the match is weak. For some rows the clone size is stated as once, few or many, or as a class when expanded; others skip it.

16,TRBJ2-3,-,TRBD2,TRBV5-1,TGCGCCAGCAGCTTGGCCATGCGGGGGGCCACAGATACGCAGTATTTT,CASSLAMRGATDTQYF
14,TRBJ2-7,-,-,TRBV6-6,TGTGCCAGCAGTTACTCGATTCCAAGCCACGAGCAGTACTTC,CASSYSIPSHEQYF
15,TRBJ1-1,few,-,TRBV15,TGTGCCACCAGCAGAGCCAGGGGTCAGGTTTCTGAAGCTTTCTTT,CATSRARGQVSEAFF
16,TRBJ2-5,-,TRBD2,TRBV4-1,TGCGCCAGCAGCCAAGTACTAGCGGGATTTCAAGAGACCCAGTACTTC,CASSQVLAGFQETQYF
16,TRBJ2-3,-,TRBD2,TRBV9,TGTGCCAGCAGCGTAGATTCGGGAGGGCCCACAGATACGCAGTATTTT,CASSVDSGGPTDTQYF
16,TRBJ2-2,-,TRBD1,TRBV6-5,TGTGCCAGCAGTTACTCGACGGGACAGTCCACCGGGGAGCTGTTTTTT,CASSYSTGQSTGELFF
12,TRBJ2-5,once,-,TRBV29-1,TGCAGCGTTGCCGGGCACCAAGAGACCCAGTACTTC,CSVAGHQETQYF
15,TRBJ1-2,few,TRBD1,TRBV18,TGTGCCAGCTCACTCGAATTGACAGGGAACTATGGCTACACCTTC,CASSLELTGNYGYTF
14,TRBJ2-3,-,-,TRBV5-1,TGCGCCAGCAGCTCTGGATCCCTCCCAGATACGCAGTATTTT,CASSSGSLPDTQYF
15,TRBJ1-2,few,TRBD1,TRBV5-1,TGCGCCAGCAGCCTCCGGGACAGGGCCTCCGAAGGCTACACCTTC,CASSLRDRASEGYTF
15,TRBJ2-3,-,-,TRBV10-3,TGTGCCATCAGTGAGTTGGGTCCTAGCACAGATACGCAGTATTTT,CAISELGPSTDTQYF
13,TRBJ1-2,-,TRBD1,TRBV10-3,TGTGCCATCAGCGTGGGGACAGGGTATGGCTACACCTTC,CAISVGTGYGYTF
12,TRBJ1-2,-,-,TRBV7-9,TGTGCCAGCAGCTTAGAAGGGTCTGGCTACACCTTC,CASSLEGSGYTF
17,TRBJ1-2,-,-,TRBV9,TGTGCCAGCAGCCAAAGGGCCCAAGACACCGCTAACTATGGCTACACCTTC,CASSQRAQDTANYGYTF
14,TRBJ2-1,-,-,TRBV29-1,TGCAGCGTCATTTTGGGAGGACCCTACAATGAGCAGTTCTTC,CSVILGGPYNEQFF
15,TRBJ2-1,-,TRBD1,TRBV7-2,TGTGCCAGCAGCCCCCACCCCGGGACAGGGAATGAGCAGTTCTTC,CASSPHPGTGNEQFF